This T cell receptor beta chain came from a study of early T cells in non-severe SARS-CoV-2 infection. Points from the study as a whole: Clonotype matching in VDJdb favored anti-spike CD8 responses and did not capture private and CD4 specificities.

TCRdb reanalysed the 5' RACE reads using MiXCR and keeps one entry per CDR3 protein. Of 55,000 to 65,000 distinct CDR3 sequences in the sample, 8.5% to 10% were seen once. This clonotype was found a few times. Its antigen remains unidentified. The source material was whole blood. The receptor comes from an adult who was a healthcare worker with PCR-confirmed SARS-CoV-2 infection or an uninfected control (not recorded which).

Here the CDR3 reads CASSLRTGHDEQFF. CDR3 nucleotides: TGTGCCAGCAGCTTACGGACAGGGCATGATGAGCAGTTCTTC. The chain recombines TRBV7-2 with TRBJ2-1; TRBD1 matches at 8 bases. J gave up 8 bases and V 2 bases, and 5 bases lay outside the gene matches. Germline V lookup: CDR1 SGHTA, CDR2 FQGNSA. The CDR3 totals 14 residues.